The T cell receptor beta chain under discussion was sequenced for a study of CD8+CD57+ T cells in acquired aplastic anemia. Germline lookup yields CDR1 SEHNR and CDR2 FQNEAQ (reference sequence). V lost 3 bases, J lost 4 bases, and 12 bases lay in between. The length of the CDR3 is 15 residues. By flow cytometry, patients selected for sequencing had shown an expansion of CD8+CD57+ cells. Everyone among the patients had severe acquired aplastic anemia. Genomic DNA, serving as template, underwent TCR beta VDJ and CDR3 profiling. TCRdb fed the reads into MiXCR, producing one record per CDR3 protein. Among 400,000 to 600,000 distinct CDR3 sequences listed, around 32% were seen once.

This TCR derives from a human donor with aplastic anemia. The chain links TRBV7-9 to TRBJ2-2; D not resolved. Sequenced: sorted CD4+, CD8+, or CD8+CD57+ T cells (not recorded which) from PBMCs. CDR3 DNA sequence: TGTGCCAGCAGCTTGGGATACCGTGGCACCGGGGAGCTGTTTTTT. It encodes CASSLGYRGTGELFF.